Included here is one T cell receptor beta chain sequence, with context. What it recognizes is unknown. These data belong to a study of T cells expressing NK-cell markers. Study at large: Just one sequenced donor of eight was HCMV-seronegative, while seven were seropositive. Findings and limits, study-wide: These clonotypes additionally ranked first within the CD3+CD56-NKG2C+ fraction of a handful of donors. Dominant NKG2C+ clonotypes were found to form about 1.0-7.5% of CD8+ T cells in over 5 donors.

From the 5' RACE reads, TCRdb lists one entry per CDR3 protein and no DNA. The table lists around 140,000 distinct CDR3 sequences. This CDR3 is built from 11 residues. Germline V gives CDR1 SNHLY, CDR2 FYNNEI. The sequence was collected from a man aged 18 to 29 in good health. The V gene is TRBV2, the J gene TRBJ2-1. Sequencing was done on a sample of blood T cells: a sorted CD56 or NKG2C T cell subset, CD4+ or CD8+ T cells, or bulk PBMC T cells (not recorded which). CDR3 sequence: CASRVPDEQFF.